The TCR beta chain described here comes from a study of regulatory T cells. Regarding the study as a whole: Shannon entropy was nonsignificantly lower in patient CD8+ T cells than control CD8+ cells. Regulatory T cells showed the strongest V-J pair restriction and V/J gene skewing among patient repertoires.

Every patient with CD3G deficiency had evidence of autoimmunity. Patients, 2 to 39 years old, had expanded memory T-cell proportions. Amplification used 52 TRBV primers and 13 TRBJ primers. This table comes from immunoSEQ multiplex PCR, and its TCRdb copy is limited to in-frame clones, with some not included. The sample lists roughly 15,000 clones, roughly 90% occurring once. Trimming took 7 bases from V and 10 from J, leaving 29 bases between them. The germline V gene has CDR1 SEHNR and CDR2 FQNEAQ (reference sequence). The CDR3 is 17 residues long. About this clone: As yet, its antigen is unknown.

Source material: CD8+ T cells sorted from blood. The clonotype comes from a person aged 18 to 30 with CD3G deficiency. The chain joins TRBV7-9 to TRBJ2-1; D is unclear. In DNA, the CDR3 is TGTGCCAGCACCACATTCCCCCCCCGGATCTTCCCGCTGGAGCAGTTCTTC. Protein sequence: CASTTFPPRIFPLEQFF.